A selection of T cell receptor beta chains follows, all from one sample in a study of siplizumab effects on memory and regulatory T cells. Profiling relied on immunoSEQ multiplex PCR, and the TCRdb table lists in-frame clones only, not all of them. Here the sample spans tens of thousands of clones, nearly 95% being singletons. The sample comprised non-Treg CD4+ T cells sorted from blood. The receptors derive from a human donor in good health. The CDR3 runs from the conserved cysteine through the conserved F or W. The D gene is left open where the match is weak. Expanded clones are given a class, and other clones once, few, many or no size at all.

clone_size | j_call | v_call | d_call | cdr3_nt | cdr3_aa
. | TRBJ1-1 | TRBV25-1 | . | TGTGCCAGCAGTGAATGGGGGGGGAACACTGAAGCTTTCTTT | CASSEWGGNTEAFF
once | TRBJ2-7 | TRBV2 | TRBD2 | TGTGCCAGCAGTCTGAGCGGGGCCGCCTCCTACGAGCAGTACTTC | CASSLSGAASYEQYF
. | TRBJ2-4 | TRBV12-5 | . | TGTGCTGCCGCGGGGGCGGTAGGGGCCAAAAACATTCAGTACTTC | CAAAGAVGAKNIQYF
. | TRBJ1-1 | TRBV30 | . | TGTGCCTCCCAGGCAGGGTACACTGAAGCTTTCTTT | CASQAGYTEAFF
. | TRBJ1-4 | TRBV18 | . | TGTGCCAGCTCACCAAGGAGAACCGCAACTAATGAAAAACTGTTTTTT | CASSPRRTATNEKLFF
. | TRBJ1-3 | TRBV5-8 | . | TGTGCCAGCAGACCGGGACTGAACTCTGGAAACACCATATATTTT | CASRPGLNSGNTIYF
. | TRBJ2-7 | TRBV19 | TRBD2 | TGTGCCAGTAGTCCCCTAGCGGGAGGGCCGGCCGAGCAGTACTTC | CASSPLAGGPAEQYF
once | TRBJ2-7 | TRBV27 | TRBD2 | TGTGCCAGCAGTTTATCAGGTTGGCTAGCGGGAGCCTACGAGCAGTACTTC | CASSLSGWLAGAYEQYF
. | TRBJ2-3 | TRBV19 | . | TGTGCCAGTACCATCGGGAGCACAGATACGCAGTATTTT | CASTIGSTDTQYF
. | TRBJ2-1 | TRBV7-3 | TRBD2 | TGTGCCAGCAGCTTAGGGGGGGACTTTAGTGAGCAGTTCTTC | CASSLGGDFSEQFF
few | TRBJ1-2 | TRBV6-1 | . | TGTGCCAGCAGTGAAGCGGGGGCCCCTAACTATGGCTACACCTTC | CASSEAGAPNYGYTF
. | TRBJ1-5 | TRBV30 | . | TGTGCCTGGGCCGCAGGGGTTGATCAGCCCCAGCATTTT | CAWAAGVDQPQHF
. | TRBJ2-5 | TRBV4-2 | . | TGTGCCAGCAGCCAAAGGGACTCTGGGGAGACCCAGTACTTC | CASSQRDSGETQYF
. | TRBJ2-2 | TRBV5-1 | TRBD1 | TGCGCCAGCAGTCGACAGGGCGAGGACACCGGGGAGCTGTTTTTT | CASSRQGEDTGELFF
. | TRBJ2-5 | TRBV18 | TRBD1 | TGTGCCAGCTCATCGGGACAGGGCGGGGAGACCCAGTACTTC | CASSSGQGGETQYF
. | TRBJ1-1 | TRBV5-5 | . | TGTGCCAGCAGACCCGGGACAACGAACACTGAAGCTTTCTTT | CASRPGTTNTEAFF
. | TRBJ1-6 | TRBV4-2 | . | TGTGCCAGCAGCCAAGGGGAAAGTAGCTCCTATAATTCACCCCTCCACTTT | CASSQGESSSYNSPLHF
. | TRBJ1-3 | TRBV2 | . | TGTGCCAGCGATCGGGGTGGAGCATCTGGAAACACCATATATTTT | CASDRGGASGNTIYF
. | TRBJ2-7 | TRBV5-1 | TRBD2 | TGCGCCAGCAGCTTATTTCCAGCGGGGTCAAGCGAGCAGTACTTC | CASSLFPAGSSEQYF
. | TRBJ2-2 | TRBV19 | TRBD1 | TGTGCCAGTAGTAACCTGGACAGGGACACCGGGGAGCTGTTTTTT | CASSNLDRDTGELFF
. | TRBJ2-5 | TRBV29-1 | TRBD2 | TGCAGCGTTGCGTCGCCTAGCGGGTACCAAGAGACCCAGTACTTC | CSVASPSGYQETQYF
. | TRBJ2-2 | TRBV10-3 | . | TGTGCCGCCTTCGAGTCCGGGGAGCTGTTTTTT | CAAFESGELFF
. | TRBJ2-1 | TRBV6-5 | TRBD2 | TGTGCCAGCAGTTACCGGCCGGGACTAACTAATGAGCAGTTCTTC | CASSYRPGLTNEQFF
once | TRBJ1-5 | TRBV4-2 | TRBD1 | TGTGCCAGCAGCCAAACCCCGGGACAGAATCAGCCCCAGCATTTT | CASSQTPGQNQPQHF
. | TRBJ1-1 | TRBV25-1 | . | TGTGCCAGCAGTGCGACAGCCATGGAGAACACTGAAGCTTTCTTT | CASSATAMENTEAFF
once | TRBJ1-1 | TRBV11-3 | TRBD1 | TGTGCCAGCAGCCCTACAGGGGGGGCTGAAGCTTTCTTT | CASSPTGGAEAFF
. | TRBJ1-3 | TRBV5-4 | . | TGTGCCAGCAGCTTGAGGGGCGGAAACACCATATATTTT | CASSLRGGNTIYF
. | TRBJ2-7 | TRBV5-8 | . | TGTGCCAGCAGGCTTCAAGGGACGATCGGGCAGTACTTC | CASRLQGTIGQYF
. | TRBJ2-5 | TRBV27 | . | TGTGCCAGCAGTTTCGCGGGACAACAAGAGACCCAGTACTTC | CASSFAGQQETQYF
once | TRBJ1-4 | TRBV18 | . | TGTGCCAGCTCATCTACAGGGACAACTAATGAAAAACTGTTTTTT | CASSSTGTTNEKLFF
. | TRBJ2-1 | TRBV5-1 | . | TGCGCCAGCAGCTTGGCAGGGGTTTCCTACAATGAGCAGTTCTTC | CASSLAGVSYNEQFF
. | TRBJ1-1 | TRBV7-8 | . | TGTGCCAGCAGCCGATGGGGGACTGAAGCTTTCTTT | CASSRWGTEAFF
. | TRBJ1-6 | TRBV4-1 | . | TGCGCCAGCAGCCAAGGACAGATAGATAATTCACCCCTCCACTTT | CASSQGQIDNSPLHF